This T cell receptor (beta chain) was found in a study of cytotoxic CD8 clonotypes in ibrutinib-treated CLL. In the study overall: The patients, some eleven relapsed/refractory and roughly 15 treatment-naive, included approximately 18 who were IGHV unmutated.

Here immunoSEQ multiplex PCR was the method, and the copy in TCRdb shows in-frame clones only, minus some. The sample consists of approximately 300,000 clones, more than 65% of them appearing once. Study results and caveats: Measured clonality at baseline was greater than in age-matched healthy donors and tracked with circulating CD8+ T-cell counts. Clonality, elevated at ibrutinib response, dropped back toward baseline at progression.

Points on this clone: Antigen: not known.

Germline CDR1 reads MDHEN; CDR2 reads SYDVKM. The CDR3 is 13 amino acids. V lost 6 bases and J lost 10; bases outside the gene matches: 8. The chain is built from TRBV28 and TRBJ1-1; 10 bases agree with TRBD1. The clonotype was recovered from a human donor with chronic lymphocytic leukemia. The specimen comprised PBMCs, sampled before ibrutinib treatment. The CDR3 DNA reads TGTGCCAGCAGCCCGGGACAGGGGTGGGGAGCTTTCTTT. Protein product: CASSPGQGWGAFF.